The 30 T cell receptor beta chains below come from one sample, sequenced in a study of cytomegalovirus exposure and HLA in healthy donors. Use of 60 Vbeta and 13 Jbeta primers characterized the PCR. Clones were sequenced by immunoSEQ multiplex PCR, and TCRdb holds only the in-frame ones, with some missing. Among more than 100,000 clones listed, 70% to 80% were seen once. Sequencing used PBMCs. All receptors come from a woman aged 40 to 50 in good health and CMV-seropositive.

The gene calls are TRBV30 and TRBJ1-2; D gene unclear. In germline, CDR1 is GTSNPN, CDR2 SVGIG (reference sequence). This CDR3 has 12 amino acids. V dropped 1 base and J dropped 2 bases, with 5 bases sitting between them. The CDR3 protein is CAWSGGNYGYTF. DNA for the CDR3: TGTGCCTGGAGTGGAGGGAACTATGGCTACACCTTC.

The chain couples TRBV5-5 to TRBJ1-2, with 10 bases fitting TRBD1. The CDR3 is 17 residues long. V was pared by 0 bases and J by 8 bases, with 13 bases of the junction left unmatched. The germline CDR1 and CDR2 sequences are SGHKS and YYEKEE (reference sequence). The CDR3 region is CASSLGQGATTLEGYTF. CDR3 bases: TGTGCCAGCAGCTTGGGACAGGGGGCGACGACACTAGAGGGCTACACCTTC. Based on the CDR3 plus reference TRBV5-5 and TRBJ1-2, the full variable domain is DAGVTQSPTHLIKTRGQQVTLRCSPISGHKSVSWYQQVLGQGPQFIFQYYEKEERGRGNFPDRFSARQFPNYSSELNVNALLLGDSALYLCASSLGQGATTLEGYTFGSGTRLTVV.

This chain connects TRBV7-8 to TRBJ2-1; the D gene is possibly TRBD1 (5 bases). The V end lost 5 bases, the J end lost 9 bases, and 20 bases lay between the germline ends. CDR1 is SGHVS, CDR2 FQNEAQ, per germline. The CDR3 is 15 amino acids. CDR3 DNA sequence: TGTGCCAGCAGCACGGTTAGAGACAGAATGGTTGAGCAGTTCTTC. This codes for CASSTVRDRMVEQFF.

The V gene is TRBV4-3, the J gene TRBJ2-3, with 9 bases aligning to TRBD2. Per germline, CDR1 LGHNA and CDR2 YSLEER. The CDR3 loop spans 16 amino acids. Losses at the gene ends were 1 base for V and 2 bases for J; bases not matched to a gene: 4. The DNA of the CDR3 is TGCGCCAGCAGCCAAGGTCCTAGCGGGACCACAGATACGCAGTATTTT. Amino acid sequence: CASSQGPSGTTDTQYF.

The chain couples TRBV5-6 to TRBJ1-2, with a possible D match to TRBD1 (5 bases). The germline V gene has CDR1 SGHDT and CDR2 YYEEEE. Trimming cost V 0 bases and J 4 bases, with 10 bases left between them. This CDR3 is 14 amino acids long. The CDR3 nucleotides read TGTGCCAGCAGCTTGGGTAACAGGCCCTATGGCTACACCTTC. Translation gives CASSLGNRPYGYTF.

This chain's CDR3 is CASSLGRGGGYTF. The CDR3 DNA reads as TGTGCCAGCAGCTTAGGAAGGGGCGGTGGCTACACCTTC. The chain recombines TRBV7-6 with TRBJ1-2; possible D gene TRBD1, 5 bases. Germline V gives CDR1 SGHVS, CDR2 FNYEAQ. This CDR3 spans 13 amino acids. Trimming pared 1 base from V and 7 bases from J, leaving 10 bases between.

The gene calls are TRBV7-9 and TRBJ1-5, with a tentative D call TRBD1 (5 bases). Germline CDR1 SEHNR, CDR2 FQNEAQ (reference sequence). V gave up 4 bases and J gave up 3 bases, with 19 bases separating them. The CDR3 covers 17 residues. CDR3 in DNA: TGTGCCAGCAGCTCCATGGTTTGGGGCAGTCCCAATCAGCCCCAGCATTTT. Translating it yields CASSSMVWGSPNQPQHF.

CDR3 sequence: CASKEQGVGNTQYF. In nucleotides, the CDR3 is TGTGCCAGCAAGGAACAGGGTGTTGGAAATACGCAGTATTTT. The genes are TRBV27 and TRBJ2-3, with D perhaps TRBD1 (6 bases). The germline gives CDR1 MNHEY, CDR2 SMNVEV (reference sequence). V lost 7 bases and J lost 7, with 18 bases in between. The CDR3 totals 14 residues.

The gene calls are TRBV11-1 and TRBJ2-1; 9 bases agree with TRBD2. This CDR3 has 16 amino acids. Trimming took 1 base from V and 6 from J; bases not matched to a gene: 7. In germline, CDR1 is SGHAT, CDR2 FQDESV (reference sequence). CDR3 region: CASSLDVAGATNEQFF. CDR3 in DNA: TGTGCCAGCAGCTTAGACGTAGCGGGGGCTACCAATGAGCAGTTCTTC.

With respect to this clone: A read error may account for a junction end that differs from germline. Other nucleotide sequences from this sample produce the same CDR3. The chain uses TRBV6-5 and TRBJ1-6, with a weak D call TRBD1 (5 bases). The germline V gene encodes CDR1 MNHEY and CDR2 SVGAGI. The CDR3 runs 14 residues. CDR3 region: CASSPGEYNSPLHF. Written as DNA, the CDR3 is TGTGCCAGCAGTCCGGGGGAGTATAATTCCCCCCTCCACTTT.

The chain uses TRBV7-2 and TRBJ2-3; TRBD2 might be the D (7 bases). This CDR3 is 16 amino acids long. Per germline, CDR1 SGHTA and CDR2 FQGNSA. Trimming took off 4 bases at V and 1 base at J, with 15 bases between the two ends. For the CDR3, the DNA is TGTGCCAGCAGCTATCCTCGGGGGGCAGGCACAGATACGCAGTATTTT. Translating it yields CASSYPRGAGTDTQYF. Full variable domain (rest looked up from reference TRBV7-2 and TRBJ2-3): GAGVSQSPSNKVTEKGKDVELRCDPISGHTALYWYRQSLGQGLEFLIYFQGNSAPDKSGLPSDRFSAERTGGSVSTLTIQRTQQEDSAVYLCASSYPRGAGTDTQYFGPGTRLTVL.

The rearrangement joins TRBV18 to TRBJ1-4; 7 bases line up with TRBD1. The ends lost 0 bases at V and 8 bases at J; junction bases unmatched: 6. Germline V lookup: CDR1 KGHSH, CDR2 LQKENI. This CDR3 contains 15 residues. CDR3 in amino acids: CASSPPGQAGEKLFF. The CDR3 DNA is TGTGCCAGCTCACCACCCGGACAGGCGGGGGAAAAACTGTTTTTT.

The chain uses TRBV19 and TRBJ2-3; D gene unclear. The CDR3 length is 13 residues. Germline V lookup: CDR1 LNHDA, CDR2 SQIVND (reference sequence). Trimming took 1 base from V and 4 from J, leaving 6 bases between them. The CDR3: CASSIAGPDTQYF. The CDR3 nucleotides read TGTGCCAGTAGTATAGCGGGTCCAGATACGCAGTATTTT.

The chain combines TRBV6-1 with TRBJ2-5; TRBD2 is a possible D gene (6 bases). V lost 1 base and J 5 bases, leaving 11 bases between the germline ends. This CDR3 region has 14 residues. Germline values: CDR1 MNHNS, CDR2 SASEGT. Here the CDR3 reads CASSEVSRGETQYF. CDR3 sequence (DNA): TGTGCCAGCAGTGAAGTTTCCCGGGGGGAGACCCAGTACTTC.

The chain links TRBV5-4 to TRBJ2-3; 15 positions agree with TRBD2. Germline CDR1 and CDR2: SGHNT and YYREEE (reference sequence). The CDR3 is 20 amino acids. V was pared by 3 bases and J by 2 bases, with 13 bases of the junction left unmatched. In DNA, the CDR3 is TGTGCCAGCAGCTGGTGGCCCGGGACTAGCGGGGGGCCAACCACAGATACGCAGTATTTT. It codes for CASSWWPGTSGGPTTDTQYF.

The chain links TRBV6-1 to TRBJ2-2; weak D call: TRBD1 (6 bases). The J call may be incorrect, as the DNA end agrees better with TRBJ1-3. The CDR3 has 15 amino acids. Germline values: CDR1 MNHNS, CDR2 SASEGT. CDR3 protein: CASSSGEGSGNTIYF. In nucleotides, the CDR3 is TGTGCCAGCAGTTCAGGGGAGGGCTCTGGAAACACCATATATTTT.

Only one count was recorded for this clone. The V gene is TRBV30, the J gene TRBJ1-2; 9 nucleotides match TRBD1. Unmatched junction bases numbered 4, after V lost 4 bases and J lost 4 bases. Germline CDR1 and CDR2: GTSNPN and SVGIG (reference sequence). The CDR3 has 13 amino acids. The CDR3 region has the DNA TGTGCCTGGAAAAGGGACAGGGTCTATGGCTACACCTTC. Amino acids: CAWKRDRVYGYTF.

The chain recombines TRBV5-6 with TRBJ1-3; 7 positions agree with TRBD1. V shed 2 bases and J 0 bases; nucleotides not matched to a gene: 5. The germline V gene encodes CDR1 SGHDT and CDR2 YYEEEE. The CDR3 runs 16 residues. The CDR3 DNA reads TGTGCCAGCAGCTTTGGGCCAGGGGGCTCTGGAAACACCATATATTTT. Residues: CASSFGPGGSGNTIYF. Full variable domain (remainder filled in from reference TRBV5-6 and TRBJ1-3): DAGVTQSPTHLIKTRGQQVTLRCSPKSGHDTVSWYQQALGQGPQFIFQYYEEEERQRGNFPDRFSGHQFPNYSSELNVNALLLGDSALYLCASSFGPGGSGNTIYFGEGSWLTVV.

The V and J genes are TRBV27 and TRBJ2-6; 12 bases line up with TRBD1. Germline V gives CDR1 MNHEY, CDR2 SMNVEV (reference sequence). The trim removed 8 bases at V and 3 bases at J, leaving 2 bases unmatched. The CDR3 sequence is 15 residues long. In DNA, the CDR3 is TGTGCCAGCGGGACAGGGGGCCTTGGGGCCAACGTCCTGACTTTC. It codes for CASGTGGLGANVLTF.

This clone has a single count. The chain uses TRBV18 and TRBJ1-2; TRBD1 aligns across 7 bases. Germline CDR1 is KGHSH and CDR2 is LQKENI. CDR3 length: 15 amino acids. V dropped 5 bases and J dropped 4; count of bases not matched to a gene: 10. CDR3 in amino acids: CASSVTGVGSYGYTF. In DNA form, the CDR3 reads TGTGCCAGCTCAGTTACAGGGGTGGGATCCTATGGCTACACCTTC. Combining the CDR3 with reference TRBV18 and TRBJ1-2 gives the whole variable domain NAGVMQNPRHLVRRRGQEARLRCSPMKGHSHVYWYRQLPEEGLKFMVYLQKENIIDESGMPKERFSAEFPKEGPSILRIQQVVRGDSAAYFCASSVTGVGSYGYTFGSGTRLTVV.

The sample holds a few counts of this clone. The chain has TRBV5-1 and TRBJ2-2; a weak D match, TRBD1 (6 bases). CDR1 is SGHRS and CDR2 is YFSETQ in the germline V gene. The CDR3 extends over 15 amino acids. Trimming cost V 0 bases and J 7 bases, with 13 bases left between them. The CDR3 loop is CASSLETGLGGELFF. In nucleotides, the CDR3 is TGCGCCAGCAGCTTGGAAACAGGGCTTGGCGGGGAGCTGTTTTTT.

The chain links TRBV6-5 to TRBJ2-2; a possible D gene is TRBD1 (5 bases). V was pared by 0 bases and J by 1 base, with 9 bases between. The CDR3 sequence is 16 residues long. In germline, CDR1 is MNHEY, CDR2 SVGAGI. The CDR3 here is CASSYSFGQNTGELFF. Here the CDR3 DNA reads TGTGCCAGCAGTTACTCCTTCGGACAGAACACCGGGGAGCTGTTTTTT.

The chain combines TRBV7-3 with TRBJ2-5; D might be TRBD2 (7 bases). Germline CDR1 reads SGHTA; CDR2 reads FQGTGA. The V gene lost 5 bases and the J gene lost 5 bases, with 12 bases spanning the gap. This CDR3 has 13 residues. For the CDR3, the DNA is TGTGCCAGCAGCCCACAGGGAGGGGAGACCCAGTACTTC. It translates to CASSPQGGETQYF. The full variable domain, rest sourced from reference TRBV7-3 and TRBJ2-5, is GAGVSQTPSNKVTEKGKYVELRCDPISGHTALYWYRQSLGQGPEFLIYFQGTGAADDSGLPNDRFFAVRPEGSVSTLKIQRTERGDSAVYLCASSPQGGETQYFGPGTRLLVL.

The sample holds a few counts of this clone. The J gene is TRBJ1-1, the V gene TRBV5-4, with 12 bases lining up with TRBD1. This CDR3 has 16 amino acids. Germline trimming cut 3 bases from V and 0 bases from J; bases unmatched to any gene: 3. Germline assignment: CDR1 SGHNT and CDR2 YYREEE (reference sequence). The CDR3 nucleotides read TGTGCCAGCAGCTGGGACAGGGGGCGCGTGAACACTGAAGCTTTCTTT. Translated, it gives CASSWDRGRVNTEAFF.

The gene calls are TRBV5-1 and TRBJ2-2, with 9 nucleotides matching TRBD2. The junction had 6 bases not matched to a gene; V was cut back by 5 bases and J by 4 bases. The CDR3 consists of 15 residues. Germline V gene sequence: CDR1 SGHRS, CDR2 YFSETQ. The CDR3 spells CASRPSGGLTGELFF. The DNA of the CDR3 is TGCGCCAGCAGGCCCAGCGGGGGGCTCACCGGGGAGCTGTTTTTT.

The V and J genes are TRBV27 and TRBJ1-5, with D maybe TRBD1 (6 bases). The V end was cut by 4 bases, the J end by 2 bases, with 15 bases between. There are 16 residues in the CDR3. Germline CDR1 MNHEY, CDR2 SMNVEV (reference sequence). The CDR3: CASSSLGRGGNQPQHF. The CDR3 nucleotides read TGTGCCAGCAGTTCTTTAGGCAGGGGCGGCAATCAGCCCCAGCATTTT.

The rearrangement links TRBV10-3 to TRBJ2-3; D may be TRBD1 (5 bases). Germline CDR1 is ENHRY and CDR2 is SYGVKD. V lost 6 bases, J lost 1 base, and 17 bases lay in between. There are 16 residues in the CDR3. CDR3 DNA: TGTGCCATCAGCCAGGGCTGGGATTTGGGCACAGATACGCAGTATTTT. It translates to CAISQGWDLGTDTQYF.

The CDR3 DNA reads TGTGCCAGCAGCTCCGACGGGTATAATTCACCCCTCCACTTT. It specifies CASSSDGYNSPLHF. J is TRBJ1-6 and V is TRBV11-2; the D is unclear. The CDR3 has 14 amino acids. V lost 4 bases and J 4 bases, leaving 8 bases between the germline ends. Germline lookup yields CDR1 SGHAT and CDR2 FQNNGV.

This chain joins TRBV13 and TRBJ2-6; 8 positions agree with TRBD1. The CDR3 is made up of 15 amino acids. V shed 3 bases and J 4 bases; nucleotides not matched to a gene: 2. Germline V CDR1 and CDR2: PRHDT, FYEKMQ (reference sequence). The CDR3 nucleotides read TGTGCCAGCAGCTTGACAGGGGTAGGGGCCAACGTCCTGACTTTC. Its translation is CASSLTGVGANVLTF. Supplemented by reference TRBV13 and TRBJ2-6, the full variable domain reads AAGVIQSPRHLIKEKRETATLKCYPIPRHDTVYWYQQGPGQDPQFLISFYEKMQSDKGSIPDRFSAQQFSDYHSELNMSSLELGDSALYFCASSLTGVGANVLTFGAGSRLTVL.

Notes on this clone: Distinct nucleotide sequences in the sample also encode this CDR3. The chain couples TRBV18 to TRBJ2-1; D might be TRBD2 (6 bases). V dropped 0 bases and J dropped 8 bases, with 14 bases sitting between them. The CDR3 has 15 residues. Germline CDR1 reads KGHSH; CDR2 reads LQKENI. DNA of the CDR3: TGTGCCAGCTCACCACCGGGTGTCTGGAGGGATGAGCAGTTCTTC. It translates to CASSPPGVWRDEQFF.